These 26 T cell receptor beta chains share one sample of origin, sequenced in a study of early T cells in non-severe SARS-CoV-2 infection. TCRdb itself ran the 5' RACE reads through MiXCR, one entry per CDR3 protein. The table records 40,000 to 50,000 distinct CDR3 sequences, less than 8.5% of them present only once. Sample: whole blood. Receptors were obtained from an adult who was a healthcare worker with PCR-confirmed SARS-CoV-2 infection or an uninfected control (not recorded which).

Many counts were recorded for this clonotype. The rearrangement uses TRBV6-1 and TRBJ2-3; 10 nucleotides align to TRBD2. J was trimmed by 2 bases and V by 6 bases; bases with no gene match: 5. This CDR3 is built from 15 residues. Germline V gives CDR1 MNHNS, CDR2 SASEGT. DNA for the CDR3: TGTGCCAGCAGAAAACTAGCGGGGACCACAGATACGCAGTATTTT. Its translation: CASRKLAGTTDTQYF.

The chain combines TRBV29-1 with TRBJ1-5; D might be TRBD1 (5 bases). V dropped 6 bases and J dropped 5 bases, with 11 bases sitting between them. CDR3 length: 12 residues. Germline CDR1 reads SQVTM; CDR2 reads ANQGSEA. The CDR3 DNA sequence: TGCAGCGTAACTCAGGGAGATCAGCCCCAGCATTTT. Protein product: CSVTQGDQPQHF.

The chain combines TRBV12-3 or TRBV12-4 with TRBJ1-2; 8 bases fit TRBD1. The CDR3 consists of 16 residues. The J segment lost 4 bases and the V segment lost 5 bases, leaving 12 bases of the junction unmatched. The CDR3, as DNA: TGTGCCAGCAGTCCGGGTGCGGACAGGGTTAGCTATGGCTACACCTTC. It encodes CASSPGADRVSYGYTF.

The chain combines TRBV27 with TRBJ1-6; 7 bases are a match to TRBD1. This CDR3 is 17 amino acids long. Germline V gene data show CDR1 as MNHEY and CDR2 as SMNVEV (reference sequence). Trimming took 5 bases from V and 8 from J; bases not matched to a gene: 15. CDR3 region: CASSTPQRQGLDSPLHF. The CDR3 nucleotides are TGTGCCAGCAGTACGCCCCAACGACAGGGTCTGGATTCACCCCTCCACTTT.

The chain joins TRBV6-1 to TRBJ1-2, with 7 bases aligning to TRBD1. This CDR3 spans 12 amino acids. After removal of 6 bases from V and 7 bases from J, the junction contained 5 bases not matched to a gene. CDR1 and CDR2 from the germline V gene are MNHNS and SASEGT. CDR3 DNA sequence: TGTGCCAGCAGAACGACAGGGCCTGGCTACACCTTC. Its translation: CASRTTGPGYTF.

This rearrangement joins TRBV10-1 to TRBJ1-1, with D perhaps matching TRBD1 (6 bases). Germline CDR1 is WNHNN and CDR2 is SYGVQD (reference sequence). V lost 6 bases and J lost 3, with 17 bases in between. The CDR3 runs to 15 residues. CDR3 nucleotides: TGCGCCAGCAGCCCGTCCATCAGGGGTGACACTGAAGCTTTCTTT. This translates into CASSPSIRGDTEAFF.

The table lists this clonotype with a few counts. This chain joins TRBV4-3 and TRBJ1-5; D is unresolved. Germline V lookup: CDR1 LGHNA, CDR2 YSLEER. V was shortened by 0 bases and J by 3 bases, with 12 bases between the two germline ends. This CDR3 is built from 16 residues. The CDR3 sequence is CASSQDIASINQPQHF. In DNA form, the CDR3 reads TGCGCCAGCAGCCAAGATATTGCCAGCATCAATCAGCCCCAGCATTTT.

This clonotype came up many times. V is TRBV7-8 and J is TRBJ2-7; possibly TRBD1 for D (6 bases). The germline gives CDR1 SGHVS, CDR2 FQNEAQ. V shed 5 bases and J shed 2 bases, with 10 bases lying between them. There are 13 residues in the CDR3. As DNA, the CDR3 is TGTGCCAGCAGCATAACAGGGACCTACGAGCAGTACTTC. Encoded protein: CASSITGTYEQYF.

The rearrangement joins TRBV7-2 to TRBJ2-3; TRBD2 aligns across 10 bases. The junction had 11 bases not matched to a gene; V was cut back by 4 bases and J by 7 bases. This CDR3 spans 16 amino acids. Germline V gives CDR1 SGHTA, CDR2 FQGNSA. The CDR3: CASSSRLAGAQNTQYF. CDR3 DNA: TGTGCCAGCAGCTCCCGGCTAGCGGGGGCACAGAATACGCAGTATTTT.

This chain uses TRBV12-3 or TRBV12-4 with TRBJ2-3; TRBD2 is a possible D gene (6 bases). V was cut by 7 bases and J by 2 bases, with 16 bases left in between. The CDR3 has 15 amino acids. The CDR3 nucleotides read TGTGCCAGCAACCCTCATCGGGGGTACACAGATACGCAGTATTTT. Translated: CASNPHRGYTDTQYF.

The table lists this clonotype with many counts. The chain links TRBV7-8 to TRBJ2-3, with 8 bases aligning to TRBD1. The V gene's germline CDR1 is SGHVS and CDR2 FQNEAQ. The CDR3 has 19 amino acids. With V trimmed by 6 bases and J by 2 bases, 19 bases remained unmatched. DNA for the CDR3: TGTGCCAGCAGATTAACGGGGACAGGAGTGTCACCATACACAGATACGCAGTATTTT. Protein: CASRLTGTGVSPYTDTQYF.

This clonotype was counted ten times or more. The rearrangement joins TRBV6-2 or TRBV6-3 to TRBJ2-3; D perhaps matches TRBD1 (6 bases). With 2 bases removed from V and 2 bases from J, the gap between germline ends came to 14 bases. The CDR3 runs 16 residues. CDR1 is MNHEY and CDR2 is SVGEGT in the germline V gene. CDR3: CASSYTDRRYTDTQYF. The CDR3, as DNA: TGTGCCAGCAGTTACACCGACAGGCGGTACACAGATACGCAGTATTTT.

This clonotype has just a few counts. The rearrangement joins TRBV5-1 to TRBJ2-1; 7 bases fit TRBD1. This CDR3 has 15 amino acids. The V segment lost 3 bases and the J segment 8 bases; nucleotides outside the gene matches: 11. CDR1 and CDR2 (germline): SGHRS, YFSETQ. The chain's CDR3 is CASSYETGKWDEQFF. In DNA form, the CDR3 reads TGCGCCAGCAGCTATGAGACAGGGAAGTGGGATGAGCAGTTCTTC. Combining the CDR3 with reference TRBV5-1 and TRBJ2-1 gives the whole variable domain KAGVTQTPRYLIKTRGQQVTLSCSPISGHRSVSWYQQTPGQGLQFLFEYFSETQRNKGNFPGRFSGRQFSNSRSEMNVSTLELGDSALYLCASSYETGKWDEQFFGPGTRLTVL.

The genes are TRBV19 and TRBJ1-5; 10 bases match TRBD1. There are 15 residues in the CDR3. CDR1 is LNHDA and CDR2 is SQIVND in the germline V gene (reference sequence). The junction had 3 bases not matched to a gene; V was cut back by 6 bases and J by 1 base. CDR3 amino acids: CASSRQGASNQPQHF. CDR3 nucleotides: TGTGCCAGTAGCAGACAGGGGGCGAGCAATCAGCCCCAGCATTTT.

This clonotype has a handful of counts. The chain combines TRBV20-1 with TRBJ2-1, with D tentatively TRBD2 (6 bases). Per germline, CDR1 DFQATT and CDR2 SNEGSKA (reference sequence). The CDR3 is 13 amino acids. V lost 3 bases and J lost 9, with 15 bases in between. The CDR3, as DNA: TGCAGTGCTAGGCCCGGGGGATTGGGTGAGCAGTTCTTC. Protein sequence: CSARPGGLGEQFF.

This clonotype came up a few times. The chain uses TRBV5-6 and TRBJ1-2; D is possibly TRBD1 (5 bases). This CDR3 comprises 12 residues. Per the germline V gene, CDR1 is SGHDT and CDR2 is YYEEEE. V was trimmed by 7 bases and J by 1 base, leaving 8 bases between them. CDR3 coding DNA: TGTGCCAGCCGACAGTTTAACTATGGCTACACCTTC. It yields the protein CASRQFNYGYTF.

V usage is TRBV25-1 and J usage is TRBJ1-1; D is ambiguous. V shed 3 bases and J shed 3 bases, with 14 bases lying between them. The CDR3 is 15 residues long. Germline lookup yields CDR1 MGHDK and CDR2 SYGVNS. The CDR3 coding sequence is TGTGCCAGCAGTGACCCAAAGACGGAATACACTGAAGCTTTCTTT. Translation gives CASSDPKTEYTEAFF.

The chain combines TRBV5-1 with TRBJ2-6, with TRBD1 identical over 7 bases. The CDR3 totals 16 residues. V was clipped by 3 bases and J by 4 bases; unmatched bases: 7. Germline lookup yields CDR1 SGHRS and CDR2 YFSETQ. As DNA, the CDR3 is TGCGCCAGCAGCTCCGGGACAGAGTTAGGGGCCAACGTCCTGACTTTC. This sequence encodes CASSSGTELGANVLTF.

This clonotype was observed many times. The gene calls are TRBV20-1 and TRBJ1-4; D uncertain. V shed 2 bases and J shed 0 bases, with 10 bases lying between them. The germline V gene has CDR1 DFQATT and CDR2 SNEGSKA (reference sequence). The CDR3 sequence is 15 residues long. The CDR3 spells CSARPYRATNEKLFF. In nucleotides, the CDR3 is TGCAGTGCTAGACCCTACAGAGCAACTAATGAAAAACTGTTTTTT.

This clonotype appeared many times. The CDR3 here is CAITLGIKETQYF. Written as DNA, the CDR3 is TGTGCCATTACCCTGGGCATCAAGGAGACCCAGTACTTC. The chain has TRBV7-8 and TRBJ2-5; no reliable D call. Trimming took 10 bases from V and 5 from J, leaving 17 bases between them. Germline V lookup: CDR1 SGHVS, CDR2 FQNEAQ. The CDR3 has 13 residues.

This clonotype has at least ten counts. CDR3 nucleotides: TGTGCCAGCAGCCCGACTGAAACCTACGAGCAGTACTTC. It translates to CASSPTETYEQYF. J is TRBJ2-7 and V is TRBV3-1; D gene uncertain. CDR3 length: 13 amino acids. Between the trimmed V and J ends, which lost 4 bases and 2 bases, there was a span of 9 bases. CDR1 is LGHDT, CDR2 YNNKEL, per germline (reference sequence).

This clonotype has at least ten counts. The rearrangement joins TRBV19 to TRBJ2-5; 15 bases agree with TRBD2. Trimming removed 3 bases from V and 4 bases from J; junction bases left unmatched: 6. Germline CDR1 LNHDA, CDR2 SQIVND (reference sequence). The CDR3 spans 17 residues. As DNA, the CDR3 is TGTGCCAGTAGTATTAAGGGACTAGCGGGGGGCCGAGAGACCCAGTACTTC. Its translation: CASSIKGLAGGRETQYF.

The chain employs TRBV6-2 or TRBV6-3 and TRBJ1-5; 7 bases fit TRBD1. After removal of 0 bases from V and 5 bases from J, the junction contained 4 bases not matched to a gene. The CDR3 has 15 residues. Germline V gene lookup returns CDR1 MNHEY and CDR2 SVGEGT. The CDR3 DNA is TGTGCCAGCAGTTACTCGAAGCAGGGGGATCAGCCCCAGCATTTT. Translated: CASSYSKQGDQPQHF.

This clonotype was seen more than once but under ten times. The gene calls are TRBV2 and TRBJ1-2, with TRBD1 as a possible D gene (6 bases). V was shortened by 3 bases and J by 3 bases, with 11 bases between the two germline ends. The germline V gene has CDR1 SNHLY and CDR2 FYNNEI. The CDR3 loop spans 14 amino acids. CDR3 loop: CASSELKGDYGYTF. CDR3 sequence (DNA): TGTGCCAGCAGTGAGTTAAAGGGGGACTATGGCTACACCTTC.

This clonotype was found a few times. The J gene is TRBJ1-6, the V gene TRBV4-1; 7 nucleotides align to TRBD1. J gave up 10 bases and V 0 bases, and 6 bases lay outside the gene matches. Germline V lookup: CDR1 MGHRA, CDR2 YSYEKL. The CDR3 contains 15 residues. The CDR3 DNA follows: TGCGCCAGCAGCCAAGATCGGGCAGGGGGATCACCCCTCCACTTT. This gives the protein CASSQDRAGGSPLHF.

The chain combines TRBV4-1 with TRBJ2-7, with unresolved D. The germline V gene has CDR1 MGHRA and CDR2 YSYEKL. The CDR3 loop spans 15 amino acids. Between the trimmed V and J ends, which lost 0 bases and 2 bases, there was a span of 11 bases. The CDR3 DNA reads TGCGCCAGCAGCCAAGATATGGGCTACCCCTACGAGCAGTACTTC. Amino acids: CASSQDMGYPYEQYF.